The 18 T cell receptor beta chains below were found in one sample sequenced in a study of CD8 T cells in Susac syndrome. RNA amounts of roughly 0.45 to 1 ug underwent reverse transcription with random hexamers. A single record per CDR3 protein comes from TCRdb applying MiXCR to the immunoSEQ multiplex PCR reads. The repertoire holds around 190,000 distinct CDR3 sequences, with over 85% as singletons. The specimen was CD4+ T cells from PBMCs. Every receptor here comes from a human donor in good health.

The chain joins TRBV20-1 to TRBJ1-1, with 8 nucleotides matching TRBD1. V trimming: 8 bases; J trimming: 1 base; junction bases outside the gene matches: 15. The CDR3 contains 16 residues. In germline, CDR1 is DFQATT, CDR2 SNEGSKA (reference sequence). CDR3 region: CSSLTGAYPRNTEAFF. CDR3 nucleotide sequence: TGCAGTTCCTTGACAGGGGCTTACCCTAGGAACACTGAAGCTTTCTTT.

The chain carries TRBV4-2 and TRBJ1-5, with a tentative D call TRBD1 (5 bases). CDR1 is LGHNA and CDR2 is YNFKEQ in the germline V gene. V lost 8 bases and J lost 4, with 9 bases in between. The CDR3 totals 12 residues. As DNA, the CDR3 is TGTGCCAGCGGCAGGGTTAATCAGCCCCAGCATTTT. This translates into CASGRVNQPQHF.

The chain has TRBV5-1 and TRBJ1-1, with D possibly matching TRBD1 (5 bases). The CDR3 is 14 amino acids. CDR1 is SGHRS and CDR2 is YFSETQ in the germline V gene. The ends were cut back, 8 bases at V and 3 bases at J, with 17 bases in the middle. The CDR3 protein is CASTSGRGDTEAFF. As DNA, the CDR3 is TGCGCCAGTACCTCGGGAAGGGGAGACACTGAAGCTTTCTTT. The whole variable domain, filled in from reference TRBV5-1 and TRBJ1-1, reads KAGVTQTPRYLIKTRGQQVTLSCSPISGHRSVSWYQQTPGQGLQFLFEYFSETQRNKGNFPGRFSGRQFSNSRSEMNVSTLELGDSALYLCASTSGRGDTEAFFGQGTRLTVV.

The J gene is TRBJ2-5, the V gene TRBV20-1; no definite D call. CDR3 length: 14 amino acids. V was pared by 7 bases and J by 3 bases, with 18 bases between. Per germline, CDR1 DFQATT and CDR2 SNEGSKA (reference sequence). CDR3 loop: CSVPSFAREETQYF. Here the CDR3 DNA reads TGCAGTGTTCCATCTTTTGCTCGGGAAGAGACCCAGTACTTC.

The rearrangement joins TRBV6-2 or TRBV6-3 to TRBJ1-2, with D uncertain. The CDR3 loop spans 12 amino acids. V was trimmed by 0 bases and J by 7 bases, leaving 6 bases between them. Germline CDR1 reads MNHEY; CDR2 reads SVGEGT. The DNA of the CDR3 is TGTGCCAGCAGTTACTCGGTCGGTGGCTACACCTTC. Its protein product is CASSYSVGGYTF.

This clonotype was counted once. The chain combines TRBV7-2 with TRBJ2-1; 12 bases are shared with TRBD1. The V and J ends lost 0 bases and 7 bases, in that order; junction bases with no gene match: 1. The CDR3 loop spans 15 amino acids. CDR1 and CDR2 (germline): SGHTA, FQGNSA. The CDR3 here is CASSLAGQGANEQFF. The CDR3 DNA sequence: TGTGCCAGCAGCTTAGCGGGACAGGGGGCAAATGAGCAGTTCTTC.

This clonotype was seen only a few times. Compared with germline, one end of the junction differs, possibly owing to a read error. The chain has TRBV12-3 or TRBV12-4 and TRBJ1-6, with D perhaps TRBD1 (6 bases). This CDR3 comprises 18 residues. Written as DNA, the CDR3 is TGTGCCAGCAGTTTAGCTGGACAGATAGCCCCCGGGGGATCACCCCTCCATTTT. Amino acid sequence: CASSLAGQIAPGGSPLHF.

The CDR3 DNA sequence: TGTGCCAGCAGCTCGGACAGCCTCGTACGCGAGCAGTACGTC. This codes for CASSSDSLVREQYV. This rearrangement joins TRBV6-2 or TRBV6-3 to TRBJ2-7; TRBD1 is a possible D gene (6 bases). Germline V gene sequence: CDR1 MNHEY, CDR2 SVGEGT. CDR3 length equals 14 residues. Trimming pared 6 bases from V and 6 bases from J, leaving 18 bases between.

V gene TRBV29-1 combines with J gene TRBJ1-3; the D gene is possibly TRBD1 (5 bases). The germline V gene has CDR1 SQVTM and CDR2 ANQGSEA. The V end was cut by 5 bases, the J end by 0 bases, with 8 bases between. This CDR3 contains 13 residues. CDR3 sequence reads: CSVSDTSGNTIYF. The DNA of the CDR3 is TGCAGCGTTTCGGACACCTCTGGAAACACCATATATTTT.

This chain joins TRBV6-2 or TRBV6-3 and TRBJ2-7; the match to TRBD1 covers 12 bases. V was clipped by 2 bases and J by 3 bases; unmatched bases: 11. The CDR3 length is 18 residues. The V gene's germline CDR1 is MNHEY and CDR2 SVGEGT. DNA of the CDR3: TGTGCCAGCAGTTACCCGGGACAGGGGGCTACTCAGGGCTACGAGCAGTACGTC. Its protein is CASSYPGQGATQGYEQYV.

V and J are TRBV6-5 and TRBJ1-2; TRBD1 is a possible D gene (6 bases). CDR3 length: 13 residues. Trimming stripped 7 bases from V and 6 bases from J, with 15 bases between. Per germline, CDR1 MNHEY and CDR2 SVGAGI. The CDR3 reads CASTPGAAHGYTF. The DNA for the CDR3 is TGTGCCAGCACCCCGGGGGCAGCGCATGGCTACACCTTC.

The V and J genes are TRBV19 and TRBJ1-5, with D uncertain. V lost 5 bases and J lost 0, with 14 bases in between. CDR1 LNHDA and CDR2 SQIVND come from the germline V gene (reference sequence). The CDR3 loop spans 16 amino acids. CDR3 nucleotides: TGTGCCAGTAGTGCCATTAGAAGTAATAGCAATCAGCCCCAGCATTTT. Translated: CASSAIRSNSNQPQHF. Full variable domain (missing parts from reference TRBV19 and TRBJ1-5): DGGITQSPKYLFRKEGQNVTLSCEQNLNHDAMYWYRQDPGQGLRLIYYSQIVNDFQKGDIAEGYSVSREKKESFPLTVTSAQKNPTAFYLCASSAIRSNSNQPQHFGDGTRLSIL.

This clonotype was seen once. The chain carries TRBV20-1 and TRBJ1-5, with D perhaps TRBD1 (6 bases). Germline lookup yields CDR1 DFQATT and CDR2 SNEGSKA (reference sequence). This CDR3 is 14 amino acids long. Trimming removed 1 base at V and 6 bases at J, with 13 bases between. CDR3 residues: CSARAGGAGQPQHF. The CDR3 bases are TGCAGTGCTAGAGCGGGGGGGGCAGGTCAGCCCCAGCATTTT.

The rearrangement links TRBV3-1 to TRBJ2-5; D unresolved. The germline gives CDR1 LGHDT, CDR2 YNNKEL (reference sequence). The V end was cut by 4 bases, the J end by 0 bases, with 9 bases between. The CDR3 contains 14 residues. The CDR3 protein is CASSLRSYQETQYF. The CDR3 bases are TGTGCCAGCAGCCTCCGGTCGTACCAAGAGACCCAGTACTTC.

The chain has TRBV28 and TRBJ2-7; 8 positions match TRBD1. CDR3 length: 14 residues. Germline-derived CDR1 and CDR2 are MDHEN and SYDVKM. V dropped 6 bases and J dropped 3; count of bases not matched to a gene: 7. The CDR3 DNA sequence: TGTGCCAGCAGCCAAGACAGGGGCCGCTACGAGCAGTACGTC. Translation gives CASSQDRGRYEQYV.

The chain is built from TRBV14 and TRBJ2-7, with 8 bases lining up with TRBD1. J was trimmed by 3 bases and V by 0 bases; bases with no gene match: 10. CDR1 is SGHDN, CDR2 FVKESK, per germline. The CDR3 is made up of 17 amino acids. CDR3 sequence: CASSQEGRRTGNYEQYF. For the CDR3, the DNA is TGTGCCAGCAGCCAAGAGGGGCGGAGGACAGGGAACTACGAGCAGTACTTC.

The gene calls are TRBV12-3 or TRBV12-4 and TRBJ1-2; D possibly corresponds to TRBD1 (5 bases). Trimming pared 6 bases from V and 4 bases from J, leaving 12 bases between. This CDR3 has 13 amino acids. CDR3 nucleotides: TGTGCCAGCAGGCAGACAGCTCTCTATGGCTACACCTTC. Translated, it gives CASRQTALYGYTF.

The CDR3 protein is CASSQDVRGGADTQYF. The DNA for the CDR3 is TGTGCCAGCAGCCAAGATGTTCGGGGGGGCGCAGATACGCAGTATTTT. This chain links TRBV3-1 with TRBJ2-3; TRBD2 matches 8 bases. The trim removed 0 bases at V and 4 bases at J, leaving 6 bases unmatched. The CDR3 length is 16 residues. Germline CDR1 and CDR2: LGHDT and YNNKEL (reference sequence).